The present T cell receptor (beta chain) was sequenced within a study of T cell responses to AZD1222 COVID-19 vaccine. General study findings and limits: Seropositivity was recorded at baseline in only a handful of AZD1222 recipients. Reportedly, close to half of spike-specific TCRs are directed against unmutated variant regions.

Germline trimming cut 7 bases from V and 6 bases from J; bases unmatched to any gene: 11. Germline CDR1 and CDR2: MNHEY and SVGAGI. This CDR3 has 15 residues. The repertoire was sequenced with immunoSEQ multiplex PCR; TCRdb's copy has only in-frame clones and lacks some. Here the sample spans around 66,000 clones, roughly 87% being singletons. On this clone itself: Its antigen is unidentified.

This chain links TRBV6-5 with TRBJ1-2; 10 bases fit TRBD1. The clonotype was recovered from an adult in good health. Sequenced here: peripheral blood, sampled on day 0 of AZD1222 vaccination. This CDR3 reads CASTRDRGSMDGYTF. CDR3 nucleotide sequence: TGTGCCAGCACCAGGGACAGGGGAAGCATGGATGGCTACACCTTC.